This T cell receptor beta chain stems from a study of PD-L1 blockade in urothelial cancer. Study as a whole: Atezolizumab 1,200 mg was given intravenously every 3 weeks, starting 2014.

Time point in this sample: peripheral blood 6 weeks after treatment start. V trimming: 6 bases; J trimming: 3 bases; junction bases outside the gene matches: 8. The CDR3 covers 16 residues. CDR1 is KGHSH, CDR2 LQKENI, per germline. Here immunoSEQ multiplex PCR was the method, and the copy in TCRdb shows in-frame clones only, minus some. The sample has around 29,000 clones, 84% seen once; the top ten hold 2.5% to 3%. The chain employs TRBV18 and TRBJ2-5; 12 positions match TRBD2. Here the sequenced sample was PBMCs, taken around atezolizumab (anti-PD-L1) treatment. The source of this sequence is a man aged 65 to 85 with urothelial cancer. CDR3 sequence reads: CASSILAGGPEETQYF. For the CDR3, the DNA is TGTGCCAGCTCGATTCTAGCGGGAGGGCCCGAAGAGACCCAGTACTTC.